A single sample gave rise to the 21 T cell receptor beta chains below, sequenced in a study of blood T cell repertoires in COVID-19. Profiling relied on immunoSEQ multiplex PCR, and the TCRdb table lists in-frame clones only, not all of them. The sample carries about 51,000 clones, 70% to 90% recorded once. Sequencing was performed on peripheral blood. These receptor sequences come from an elderly man with active COVID-19.

V usage is TRBV5-1 and J usage is TRBJ2-3; 9 bases are a match to TRBD1. Germline V CDR1 and CDR2: SGHRS, YFSETQ. The CDR3 covers 16 residues. V was pared by 4 bases and J by 0 bases, with 6 bases of the junction left unmatched. In DNA, the CDR3 is TGCGCCAGCAGCCAACAGGGGGCCTCTAGCACAGATACGCAGTATTTT. It codes for CASSQQGASSTDTQYF.

The chain combines TRBV19 with TRBJ2-2, with 9 bases lining up with TRBD1. This CDR3 contains 15 residues. Trimming removed 6 bases from V and 6 bases from J; junction bases left unmatched: 8. Germline assignment: CDR1 LNHDA and CDR2 SQIVND (reference sequence). The CDR3 region is CASRRQGGNAGELFF. As DNA, the CDR3 is TGTGCCAGTAGACGACAGGGGGGTAATGCCGGGGAGCTGTTTTTT.

In DNA form, the CDR3 reads TGTGCCCACGGGACTAGCGGGAGTAATGAGCAGTTCTTC. Protein product: CAHGTSGSNEQFF. This chain joins TRBV30 and TRBJ2-1; 14 positions match TRBD2. V trimming: 8 bases; J trimming: 7 bases; junction bases outside the gene matches: 4. The CDR3 sequence is 13 residues long. The V gene's germline CDR1 is GTSNPN and CDR2 SVGIG (reference sequence).

The chain combines TRBV28 with TRBJ2-2; 8 bases match TRBD1. The CDR3 is made up of 16 amino acids. After removal of 4 bases from V and 6 bases from J, the junction contained 10 bases not matched to a gene. CDR1 MDHEN and CDR2 SYDVKM come from the germline V gene. CDR3: CASSSQTGAGPGELFF. The CDR3 DNA reads as TGTGCCAGCAGTTCGCAGACAGGGGCGGGACCCGGGGAGCTGTTTTTT.

The chain employs TRBV11-2 and TRBJ1-2; a possible D gene is TRBD1 (6 bases). Between the trimmed V and J ends, which lost 5 bases and 3 bases, there was a span of 13 bases. Germline values: CDR1 SGHAT, CDR2 FQNNGV. The CDR3 covers 14 residues. The CDR3 nucleotides are TGTGCCAGCAGCACCCGGGACATTCACTATGGCTACACCTTC. It is translated as CASSTRDIHYGYTF.

This clone was counted once. V is TRBV27 and J is TRBJ1-4, with D tentatively TRBD1 (5 bases). V was shortened by 4 bases and J by 8 bases, with 14 bases between the two germline ends. Germline V CDR1 and CDR2: MNHEY, SMNVEV (reference sequence). The CDR3 runs to 14 residues. This chain's CDR3 is CASSSVQVGEKLFF. The CDR3 nucleotides are TGTGCCAGCAGTTCCGTACAGGTTGGGGAAAAACTGTTTTTT.

The chain has TRBV7-9 and TRBJ2-1; D gene uncertain. The CDR3 extends over 13 amino acids. CDR1 and CDR2 from the germline V gene are SEHNR and FQNEAQ (reference sequence). Trimming stripped 3 bases from V and 5 bases from J, with 8 bases between. DNA of the CDR3: TGTGCCAGCAGCTTTAATCAGAACAATGAGCAGTTCTTC. Its protein product is CASSFNQNNEQFF. Together with reference TRBV7-9 and TRBJ2-1, the CDR3 gives the full variable domain: DTGVSQNPRHKITKRGQNVTFRCDPISEHNRLYWYRQTLGQGPEFLTYFQNEAQLEKSRLLSDRFSAERPKGSFSTLEIQRTEQGDSAMYLCASSFNQNNEQFFGPGTRLTVL.

This chain links TRBV5-5 with TRBJ2-1; TRBD1 matches 8 bases. Germline V gene sequence: CDR1 SGHKS, CDR2 YYEKEE (reference sequence). The CDR3 sequence is 15 residues long. Unmatched junction bases numbered 4, after V lost 0 bases and J lost 5 bases. This CDR3 is CASSLGQGIHNEQFF. In nucleotides, the CDR3 is TGTGCCAGCAGCTTGGGACAGGGGATTCACAATGAGCAGTTCTTC. The full variable domain, rest sourced from reference TRBV5-5 and TRBJ2-1, is DAGVTQSPTHLIKTRGQQVTLRCSPISGHKSVSWYQQVLGQGPQFIFQYYEKEERGRGNFPDRFSARQFPNYSSELNVNALLLGDSALYLCASSLGQGIHNEQFFGPGTRLTVL.

This chain links TRBV30 with TRBJ1-3; D is perhaps TRBD1 (6 bases). CDR3 size: 17 residues. Per the germline V gene, CDR1 is GTSNPN and CDR2 is SVGIG (reference sequence). The ends were cut back, 0 bases at V and 0 bases at J, with 15 bases in the middle. This CDR3 reads CAWSVPETGFSGNTIYF. The CDR3 region has the DNA TGTGCCTGGAGTGTACCTGAGACAGGATTCTCTGGAAACACCATATATTTT.

The chain recombines TRBV6-2 or TRBV6-3 with TRBJ1-2; D uncertain. V lost 1 base and J lost 5, with 2 bases in between. The CDR3 consists of 11 residues. The germline V gene encodes CDR1 MNHEY and CDR2 SVGEGT. CDR3 DNA: TGTGCCAGCAGTTACTTATATGGCTACACCTTC. Translating it yields CASSYLYGYTF.

The chain combines TRBV7-8 with TRBJ2-2, with 8 bases identical to TRBD1. The germline V gene has CDR1 SGHVS and CDR2 FQNEAQ. The V segment lost 5 bases and the J segment 3 bases; nucleotides outside the gene matches: 5. CDR3 length: 15 amino acids. CDR3: CASSLDREDTGELFF. CDR3 bases: TGTGCCAGCAGCCTGGACAGGGAAGACACCGGGGAGCTGTTTTTT.

The chain has TRBV10-1 and TRBJ1-1; possible D gene TRBD1, 6 bases. CDR3 length: 14 amino acids. Germline V gene sequence: CDR1 WNHNN, CDR2 SYGVQD (reference sequence). Trimming left V 3 bases short and J 2 bases short, with 10 bases between. CDR3 region: CASSDPGQNTEAFF. The CDR3, as DNA: TGCGCCAGCAGTGATCCGGGACAAAACACTGAAGCTTTCTTT.

This clone was observed a single time. J is TRBJ2-3 and V is TRBV2; TRBD2 matches 13 bases. The CDR3 has 14 amino acids. With 8 bases clipped from V and 4 bases from J, the junction kept 3 bases outside the gene matches. Per the germline V gene, CDR1 is SNHLY and CDR2 is FYNNEI. The chain's CDR3 is CASGGLAGPDTQYF. The CDR3 nucleotides read TGTGCCAGCGGGGGACTAGCGGGACCAGATACGCAGTATTTT.

J is TRBJ2-1 and V is TRBV7-9; 10 bases are shared with TRBD2. Germline-derived CDR1 and CDR2 are SEHNR and FQNEAQ (reference sequence). The CDR3 extends over 17 amino acids. Unmatched junction bases numbered 16, after V lost 7 bases and J lost 7 bases. The CDR3 coding sequence is TGTGCCAGCACGCCGGGACTAGCGCAACGACGTAGGAATGAGCAGTTCTTC. It translates to CASTPGLAQRRRNEQFF.

The chain couples TRBV11-2 to TRBJ2-5; TRBD2 matches 8 bases. The CDR3 sequence is 14 residues long. Germline CDR1 reads SGHAT; CDR2 reads FQNNGV. J gave up 6 bases and V 5 bases, and 8 bases lay outside the gene matches. The chain's CDR3 is CASSPGLEGKTQYF. The CDR3 DNA reads TGTGCCAGCAGCCCGGGACTAGAAGGAAAGACCCAGTACTTC.

The J gene is TRBJ2-5, the V gene TRBV7-2, with D hard to call. Trimming removed 3 bases from V and 2 bases from J, with 10 bases in between. The CDR3 loop spans 14 amino acids. The germline gives CDR1 SGHTA, CDR2 FQGNSA. The CDR3 sequence is CASSFSASQETQYF. The CDR3 DNA reads TGTGCCAGCAGCTTTTCGGCTAGTCAAGAGACCCAGTACTTC.

V is TRBV19 and J is TRBJ2-3; weak D call: TRBD2 (6 bases). The CDR3 is 15 amino acids. Germline loops: CDR1 LNHDA, CDR2 SQIVND (reference sequence). Trimming shortened V by 1 base and J by 3 bases, and 11 bases separated the two germline ends. CDR3 DNA sequence: TGTGCCAGTAGTATAGCGGGAGCCCCAACAGATACGCAGTATTTT. Translated, it gives CASSIAGAPTDTQYF.

The rearrangement links TRBV4-1 to TRBJ1-1, with 7 nucleotides matching TRBD1. J was trimmed by 0 bases and V by 4 bases; bases with no gene match: 5. CDR1 and CDR2 from the germline V gene are MGHRA and YSYEKL. The CDR3 runs 15 residues. The CDR3 sequence: CASSRQGNMNTEAFF. The CDR3 DNA sequence: TGCGCCAGCAGCCGACAGGGAAACATGAACACTGAAGCTTTCTTT.

The gene calls are TRBV7-9 and TRBJ2-5; TRBD2 is a possible D gene (6 bases). The CDR3 consists of 14 residues. Trimming took 3 bases from V and 0 from J, leaving 8 bases between them. CDR1 is SEHNR and CDR2 is FQNEAQ in the germline V gene (reference sequence). This CDR3 reads CASSLLANQETQYF. The CDR3 nucleotides read TGTGCCAGCAGCTTGCTAGCGAACCAAGAGACCCAGTACTTC. Full variable domain (outside the CDR3, taken from reference TRBV7-9 and TRBJ2-5): DTGVSQNPRHKITKRGQNVTFRCDPISEHNRLYWYRQTLGQGPEFLTYFQNEAQLEKSRLLSDRFSAERPKGSFSTLEIQRTEQGDSAMYLCASSLLANQETQYFGPGTRLLVL.

The chain joins TRBV19 to TRBJ2-7; TRBD1 aligns across 9 bases. This CDR3 has 14 residues. V was clipped by 8 bases and J by 3 bases; unmatched bases: 8. Germline CDR1 reads LNHDA; CDR2 reads SQIVND (reference sequence). In nucleotides, the CDR3 is TGTGCCAGTGGTGTGACAGGGGGAAACTACGAGCAGTACTTC. This gives the protein CASGVTGGNYEQYF.

This clone appeared once. The chain joins TRBV28 to TRBJ2-3, with TRBD1 matching 7 bases. This CDR3 is 15 amino acids long. Germline V gene lookup returns CDR1 MDHEN and CDR2 SYDVKM. V shed 3 bases and J 1 base; nucleotides not matched to a gene: 4. The CDR3 DNA follows: TGTGCCAGCAGTTTGCCCGGACAGGGCACAGATACGCAGTATTTT. This translates into CASSLPGQGTDTQYF.